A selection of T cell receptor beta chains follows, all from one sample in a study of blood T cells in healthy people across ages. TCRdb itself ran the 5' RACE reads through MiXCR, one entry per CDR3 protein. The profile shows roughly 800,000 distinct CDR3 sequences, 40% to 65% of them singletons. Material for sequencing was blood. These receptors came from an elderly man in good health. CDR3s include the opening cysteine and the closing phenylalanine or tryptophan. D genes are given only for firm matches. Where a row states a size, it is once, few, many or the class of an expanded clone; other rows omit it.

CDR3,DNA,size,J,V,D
CASSQADRDQETQYF,TGCGCCAGCAGCCAAGCTGACAGGGATCAAGAGACCCAGTACTTC,few,TRBJ2-5,TRBV4-1,TRBD1
CASGANVLTF,TGTGCCAGTGGGGCCAACGTCCTGACTTTC,-,TRBJ2-6,TRBV12-3/TRBV12-4,-
CASSLLGGLEQFF,TGTGCCAGCAGTTTACTGGGAGGGCTCGAGCAGTTCTTC,-,TRBJ2-1,TRBV12-3/TRBV12-4,TRBD2
CASSPLFSSSGVYNEQFF,TGTGCCAGCAGCCCCCTGTTCTCGTCTAGCGGGGTCTACAATGAGCAGTTCTTC,-,TRBJ2-1,TRBV7-2,TRBD2
CASSLVSKSTDTQYF,TGTGCCAGCAGCTTAGTCAGCAAAAGCACAGATACGCAGTATTTT,few,TRBJ2-3,TRBV7-8,-
CSVEDNRDEQYF,TGCAGCGTTGAAGATAACCGGGACGAGCAGTACTTC,-,TRBJ2-7,TRBV29-1,-
CSASGGRPSCEQYF,TGCAGTGCTAGTGGCGGGAGGCCTTCCTGCGAGCAGTACTTC,-,TRBJ2-7,TRBV20-1,TRBD2
CASSQGPGLAEHRYAYF,TGCGCCAGCAGCCAAGGACCGGGGCTAGCGGAACACAGATACGCGTATTTT,-,TRBJ2-3,TRBV4-1,TRBD2
CASTKGPGQGGGYTF,TGTGCCAGCACAAAAGGTCCGGGACAGGGTGGTGGCTACACCTTC,-,TRBJ1-2,TRBV27,TRBD1
CSADGQSTYEQYF,TGCAGTGCCGACGGACAGTCTACCTACGAGCAGTACTTC,few,TRBJ2-7,TRBV20-1,-
CASSQPAKNIQYF,TGTGCCAGCAGCCAACCAGCCAAAAACATTCAGTACTTC,few,TRBJ2-4,TRBV3-1,-
CASSQRTGGTSYEQYF,TGTGCCAGCAGCCAGAGGACTGGCGGGACCTCCTACGAGCAGTACTTC,once,TRBJ2-7,TRBV3-1,-
CSARTGVASEQYF,TGCAGCGCCCGGACAGGGGTTGCTTCCGAGCAGTACTTC,-,TRBJ2-7,TRBV29-1,TRBD1
CASSFIRDEQYF,TGTGCCAGCAGTTTTATCAGGGACGAGCAGTACTTC,few,TRBJ2-7,TRBV27,-
CASSPPSNEQYF,TGTGCCAGCAGCCCCCCTAGCAACGAGCAGTACTTC,few,TRBJ2-7,TRBV7-6,-
CSAGAAGLQETQYF,TGCAGTGCAGGAGCAGCGGGCCTCCAAGAGACCCAGTACTTC,few,TRBJ2-5,TRBV20-1,-
CASSSAKNIQYF,TGTGCCAGCAGTTCAGCCAAAAACATTCAGTACTTC,-,TRBJ2-4,TRBV6-5,-
CASSVIAPDHSYEQYF,TGTGCCAGCTCGGTAATAGCCCCCGACCACTCCTACGAGCAGTACTTC,-,TRBJ2-7,TRBV18,-
CASSQAFDGGKLAKNIQYF,TGCGCCAGCAGCCAAGCTTTTGACGGGGGTAAACTAGCCAAAAACATTCAGTACTTC,many,TRBJ2-4,TRBV4-1,-
CASRKAWSGEYEQYF,TGTGCCAGCAGAAAGGCCTGGAGCGGGGAGTACGAGCAGTACTTC,few,TRBJ2-7,TRBV2,TRBD2
CASSPSGTANYGYTF,TGTGCCAGCAGCCCTTCCGGGACAGCTAACTATGGCTACACCTTC,-,TRBJ1-2,TRBV3-1,TRBD1
CASRPTDRGAYEQYF,TGTGCCAGCAGGCCCACGGACAGGGGGGCCTACGAGCAGTACTTC,-,TRBJ2-7,TRBV12-3/TRBV12-4,TRBD1
CASSPLGRASSYNEQFF,TGTGCCAGCAGCCCCCTTGGGCGGGCGAGCTCCTACAATGAGCAGTTCTTC,-,TRBJ2-1,TRBV7-9,-
CASSQEIRTDTQYF,TGCGCCAGCAGCCAAGAAATCAGGACAGATACGCAGTATTTT,-,TRBJ2-3,TRBV4-3,-
CASSSHRGLGSPLHF,TGTGCCAGCAGCTCCCACAGGGGACTAGGTTCACCCCTCCACTTT,-,TRBJ1-6,TRBV6-5,TRBD1
CSAREGVNYGYTF,TGCAGTGCTAGAGAAGGCGTTAACTATGGCTACACCTTC,-,TRBJ1-2,TRBV20-1,-
CASSLRRAPTYNEQFF,TGTGCCAGCAGTTTACGGCGGGCCCCCACCTACAATGAGCAGTTCTTC,few,TRBJ2-1,TRBV12-3/TRBV12-4,-
CASSRGLAGDLEQFF,TGTGCCAGCAGCAGGGGACTAGCGGGAGACCTTGAGCAGTTCTTC,many,TRBJ2-1,TRBV7-2,TRBD2
CVSSPGAVLGPRFF,TGTGTCAGCAGCCCCGGGGCGGTACTAGGCCCCCGGTTCTTC,-,TRBJ2-1,TRBV28,-
CASSFGGSHRYAYF,TGTGCCAGCAGTTTCGGGGGGTCACACAGATACGCGTATTTT,few,TRBJ2-3,TRBV12-3/TRBV12-4,TRBD2
CASAIPGGHRTEETQYF,TGTGCCAGCGCAATTCCGGGAGGGCATCGAACGGAGGAGACCCAGTACTTC,-,TRBJ2-5,TRBV3-1,TRBD2
CSVEFMYGYQGWTYEQYF,TGCAGCGTTGAATTTATGTATGGGTACCAAGGCTGGACCTACGAGCAGTACTTC,-,TRBJ2-7,TRBV29-1,-
CASSLVGPARNTEAFF,TGCGCCAGCAGCTTGGTCGGCCCAGCGAGAAACACTGAAGCTTTCTTT,few,TRBJ1-1,TRBV5-1,-
CASSVTGGSKNIQYF,TGTGCCAGCAGTGTCACAGGGGGGTCCAAAAACATTCAGTACTTC,-,TRBJ2-4,TRBV28,TRBD1
CASSLMGLYYEQYF,TGTGCCAGCAGCTTAATGGGTTTGTACTACGAGCAGTACTTC,few,TRBJ2-7,TRBV7-2,-
CSATSGPQFF,TGCAGTGCCACCTCCGGGCCACAGTTCTTC,few,TRBJ2-1,TRBV20-1,-
CASSTSRRSETQYF,TGTGCCAGCAGTACATCCAGACGGTCGGAGACCCAGTACTTC,-,TRBJ2-5,TRBV12-3/TRBV12-4,-
CASSPRGLAGYEQYF,TGTGCCAGCAGCCCAAGAGGACTAGCAGGGTACGAGCAGTACTTC,-,TRBJ2-7,TRBV7-6,TRBD2
CSVQLRGGSPLHF,TGCAGCGTCCAACTCAGGGGTGGATCACCCCTCCACTTT,few,TRBJ1-6,TRBV29-1,-
CSSPSGASYNEQYF,TGCAGCTCGCCCTCAGGGGCCAGTTACAATGAGCAGTACTTC,-,TRBJ2-7,TRBV29-1,-
CASSDPGRVSSYEQYF,TGTGCCAGCAGCGACCCGGGTCGGGTAAGCTCCTACGAGCAGTACTTC,-,TRBJ2-7,TRBV11-2,-
CASQGDARETQYF,TGTGCCAGCCAGGGGGACGCTAGGGAGACCCAGTACTTC,-,TRBJ2-5,TRBV7-9,TRBD1
CSAREAGRPGDEQFF,TGCAGTGCTAGAGAGGCGGGGCGCCCGGGCGATGAGCAGTTCTTC,few,TRBJ2-1,TRBV20-1,-
CASTDSMNTEAFF,TGTGCCAGCACCGACTCTATGAACACTGAAGCTTTCTTT,-,TRBJ1-1,TRBV25-1,-
CASSTNLDRGLSYEQYF,TGTGCCAGCAGCACCAACTTGGACAGGGGCCTCTCCTACGAGCAGTACTTC,many,TRBJ2-7,TRBV28,TRBD1
CASSEQGSGELFF,TGTGCCAGCAGTGAACAGGGATCTGGGGAGCTGTTTTTT,-,TRBJ2-2,TRBV25-1,-
CAISKGQVRSYEQYF,TGTGCCATCAGCAAGGGACAGGTGCGCTCCTACGAGCAGTACTTC,-,TRBJ2-7,TRBV10-3,TRBD1
CASSGGGTRNSPLHF,TGTGCCAGCAGCGGAGGGGGCACTAGGAATTCACCCCTCCACTTT,few,TRBJ1-6,TRBV12-3/TRBV12-4,TRBD1
CASCLLATNEKLFF,TGTGCCAGCTGCCTACTAGCAACTAATGAAAAACTGTTTTTT,-,TRBJ1-4,TRBV28,-
CSAGLGNEQYF,TGCAGTGCTGGCTTAGGGAATGAGCAGTACTTC,-,TRBJ2-7,TRBV20-1,-
CSAIRTSGSQETQYF,TGCAGTGCTATCCGGACTAGCGGGAGTCAAGAGACCCAGTACTTC,-,TRBJ2-5,TRBV20-1,TRBD2
CATSDPRGPGNEQFF,TGTGCCACCAGTGATCCTAGGGGGCCGGGCAATGAGCAGTTCTTC,-,TRBJ2-1,TRBV24-1,TRBD1